One sample yielded the 10 T cell receptor beta chains listed below, sequenced in a study of T cell responses to AZD1222 COVID-19 vaccine. Generated by immunoSEQ multiplex PCR, the TCRdb table keeps only in-frame clones and is missing some. The profile shows about 120,000 clones, roughly nine tenths of them singletons. The specimen comprised peripheral blood, sampled 28 days after the second AZD1222 dose. These TCRs come from an adult who received the AZD1222 COVID-19 vaccine.

About this clone: One end of the junction does not line up with germline, which may come from a read error. V and J are TRBV4-1 and TRBJ1-2; 12 bases match TRBD1. Germline V gene data show CDR1 as MGHRA and CDR2 as YSYEKL. The CDR3 runs 14 residues. CDR3 DNA sequence: TGCGCCAGCGGCCACCGGGACAGGGGGCTTGGCTACACCTTC. It encodes CASGHRDRGLGYTF.

CDR3 protein: CATSREGYQPQHF. The CDR3 region has the DNA TGTGCCACCAGCAGAGAGGGATATCAGCCCCAGCATTTT. The chain links TRBV15 to TRBJ1-5; D is uncertain. This CDR3 contains 13 residues. CDR1 LNHNV and CDR2 YYDKDF come from the germline V gene (reference sequence). V lost 0 bases and J 5 bases, leaving 5 bases between the germline ends.

CDR3 protein: CASNRLSESYGYTF. The CDR3 DNA is TGTGCCAGCAATAGGTTGTCGGAGTCCTATGGCTACACCTTC. This chain links TRBV2 with TRBJ1-2; D not resolved. CDR3 length: 14 residues. With 7 bases removed from V and 4 bases from J, the gap between germline ends came to 16 bases. The V gene's germline CDR1 is SNHLY and CDR2 FYNNEI. Using reference TRBV2 and TRBJ1-2 for the parts outside the CDR3, the full variable domain is EPEVTQTPSHQVTQMGQEVILRCVPISNHLYFYWYRQILGQKVEFLVSFYNNEISEKSEIFDDQFSVERPDGSNFTLKIRSTKLEDSAMYFCASNRLSESYGYTFGSGTRLTVV.

The V call is TRBV6-5, the J call TRBJ1-5; D remains ambiguous. V was cut by 10 bases and J by 0 bases, with 13 bases left in between. Germline V gene sequence: CDR1 MNHEY, CDR2 SVGAGI. CDR3 length equals 14 residues. The CDR3 DNA follows: TGTGCCATTTCTGGCAGTTATAGCAATCAGCCCCAGCATTTT. Translated, it gives CAISGSYSNQPQHF.

The rearrangement links TRBV27 to TRBJ1-2, with D tentatively TRBD1 (5 bases). Germline V gives CDR1 MNHEY, CDR2 SMNVEV (reference sequence). The CDR3 consists of 16 residues. V lost 3 bases to trimming and J lost 4 bases, with 18 bases between them. As DNA, the CDR3 is TGTGCCAGCAGTTTGAACGCGGGGGTTCAGGTCTATGGCTACACCTTC. The encoded protein is CASSLNAGVQVYGYTF.

The chain joins TRBV6-6 to TRBJ1-5; a weak D match, TRBD1 (6 bases). CDR3 length equals 14 residues. The ends were cut back, 4 bases at V and 1 base at J, with 8 bases in the middle. Germline V gene lookup returns CDR1 MNHNY and CDR2 SVGAGI (reference sequence). The CDR3 loop reads CASSFGQSNQPQHF. The CDR3, as DNA: TGTGCCAGCAGTTTCGGACAGAGCAATCAGCCCCAGCATTTT.

The chain employs TRBV30 and TRBJ1-5; D is possibly TRBD1 (5 bases). Germline CDR1 and CDR2: GTSNPN and SVGIG (reference sequence). This CDR3 is 15 amino acids long. Trimming cost V 2 bases and J 6 bases, with 17 bases left between them. The CDR3 DNA reads TGTGCCTGGAGTAGAGAAAGTGGGGCAAGTCAGCCCCAGCATTTT. Its translation is CAWSRESGASQPQHF.

The chain couples TRBV6-6 to TRBJ1-6; 9 bases fit TRBD1. The CDR3 has 15 amino acids. CDR1 is MNHNY and CDR2 is SVGAGI in the germline V gene (reference sequence). Trimming at V came to 4 bases and at J to 8 bases, leaving 6 bases not matched to a gene. The CDR3 sequence is CASSWRWTGDSPLHF. Here the CDR3 DNA reads TGTGCCAGCAGTTGGCGATGGACAGGGGATTCACCCCTCCACTTT.

About this clone itself: A single base separates this from a much larger clone, so it may be a read error. The rearrangement joins TRBV3-1 (or the pseudogene TRBV3-2) to TRBJ1-5; maybe TRBD1 (5 bases). This CDR3 is built from 16 residues. Germline lookup yields CDR1 LGHDT and CDR2 YNNKEL (reference sequence). V shed 1 base and J shed 0 bases, with 10 bases lying between them. CDR3 DNA: TGTGCCAGCAGCCAAGGGACATCTTATAGCAATCAGCCCCAGCATTTT. Amino acid sequence: CASSQGTSYSNQPQHF.

The gene calls are TRBV11-1 and TRBJ2-1, with TRBD1 matching 8 bases. There are 12 residues in the CDR3. Losses at the gene ends were 5 bases for V and 9 bases for J; bases not matched to a gene: 3. Germline V gene sequence: CDR1 SGHAT, CDR2 FQDESV (reference sequence). The CDR3 here is CASSPDRAEQFF. In nucleotides, the CDR3 is TGTGCCAGCAGCCCGGACAGGGCTGAGCAGTTCTTC.